Reported below is one T cell receptor beta chain. Antigen: not known. A much larger clone sits a single nucleotide away, making a read error possible. The sample belongs to a study of T cells after yellow fever vaccination. Study-wide findings and caveats: Researchers report a weaker secondary response that nonetheless peaked faster, day 5 versus 15.

One entry per CDR3 protein, called by TCRdb with MiXCR from the 5' RACE reads. The sample consists of 110,000 to 150,000 distinct CDR3 sequences, 5% to 7.5% of them appearing once. This CDR3 is 14 amino acids long. Germline V gene sequence: CDR1 MNHEY, CDR2 SVGAGI. The V end lost 2 bases, the J end lost 4 bases, and 11 bases lay between the germline ends. The sequence came from a young man who received the YFV17D yellow fever vaccine. Material: CD4+ T cells sorted from PBMCs, obtained 10 days after the yellow fever booster vaccination. This chain connects TRBV6-5 to TRBJ1-2; possible D gene TRBD1, 6 bases. Written as DNA, the CDR3 is TGTGCCAGCAGTTACGGTCGGACAGCCTATGGCTACACCTTC. This codes for CASSYGRTAYGYTF.